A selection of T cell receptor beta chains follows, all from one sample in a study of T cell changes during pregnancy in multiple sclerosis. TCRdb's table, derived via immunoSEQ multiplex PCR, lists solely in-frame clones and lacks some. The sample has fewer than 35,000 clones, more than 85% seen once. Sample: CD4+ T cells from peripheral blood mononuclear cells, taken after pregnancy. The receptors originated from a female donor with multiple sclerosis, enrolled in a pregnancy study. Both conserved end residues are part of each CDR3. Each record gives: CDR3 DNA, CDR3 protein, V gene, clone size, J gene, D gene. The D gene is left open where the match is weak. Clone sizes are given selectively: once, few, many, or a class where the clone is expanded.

cdr3_nt: TGTGCCTCGAGACAGGCAATGGGGCCCCAGCATTTT
cdr3_aa: CASRQAMGPQHF
v_call: TRBV30
clone_size: -
j_call: TRBJ1-5
d_call: -

cdr3_nt: TGTGCCAGCAATCAAGGTATAGCGGGACACAATGAGCAGTTCTTC
cdr3_aa: CASNQGIAGHNEQFF
v_call: TRBV4-2
clone_size: -
j_call: TRBJ2-1
d_call: TRBD2

cdr3_nt: TGTGCCAGCAGTGAAAGGGGCCAGAACACTGAAGCTTTCTTT
cdr3_aa: CASSERGQNTEAFF
v_call: TRBV2
clone_size: -
j_call: TRBJ1-1
d_call: -

cdr3_nt: TGTGCCAGCCCCGGGGACAGGGGTGGGTCCTACGAGCAGTACTTC
cdr3_aa: CASPGDRGGSYEQYF
v_call: TRBV6-1
clone_size: once
j_call: TRBJ2-7
d_call: TRBD1

cdr3_nt: TGTGCCAGCAGCAAGGGACAAATAAAATGGGACATTCAGTACTTC
cdr3_aa: CASSKGQIKWDIQYF
v_call: TRBV7-8
clone_size: few
j_call: TRBJ2-4
d_call: -

cdr3_nt: TGCGCCAGCAGCTTGGCTCTAAGGGGGGGCGATGGCAATGAGCAGTTCTTC
cdr3_aa: CASSLALRGGDGNEQFF
v_call: TRBV5-1
clone_size: -
j_call: TRBJ2-1
d_call: -

cdr3_nt: TGTGCCAGCAGTGGCTTGATGACTAGCGGGAAAACTGGGGCCAACGTCCTGACTTTC
cdr3_aa: CASSGLMTSGKTGANVLTF
v_call: TRBV6-1
clone_size: -
j_call: TRBJ2-6
d_call: TRBD2

cdr3_nt: TGTGCCAGCTCACCACCGGGAGGCATGAACACTGAAGCTTTCTTT
cdr3_aa: CASSPPGGMNTEAFF
v_call: TRBV18
clone_size: once
j_call: TRBJ1-1
d_call: -

cdr3_nt: TGCGCCAGCAGCTTGGTGACTAGTCCCTTTTCCTACAATGAGCAGTTCTTC
cdr3_aa: CASSLVTSPFSYNEQFF
v_call: TRBV5-1
clone_size: -
j_call: TRBJ2-1
d_call: -

cdr3_nt: TGTGCCAGCAGATTCACAGGGGCTTCTGGAAACACCATATATTTT
cdr3_aa: CASRFTGASGNTIYF
v_call: TRBV6-6
clone_size: -
j_call: TRBJ1-3
d_call: TRBD1

cdr3_nt: TGTGCCAGCTCACGAGGATACGACAGGAGCTCCTACGAGCAGTACTTC
cdr3_aa: CASSRGYDRSSYEQYF
v_call: TRBV18
clone_size: -
j_call: TRBJ2-7
d_call: -

cdr3_nt: TGTGCCAGTAGTCCTCGACAGGGTAATAGCAATCAGCCCCAGCATTTT
cdr3_aa: CASSPRQGNSNQPQHF
v_call: TRBV19
clone_size: -
j_call: TRBJ1-5
d_call: TRBD1

cdr3_nt: TGTGCCAGCAGGCCGACAGGGGGCTTTGGCTACACCTTC
cdr3_aa: CASRPTGGFGYTF
v_call: TRBV7-2
clone_size: -
j_call: TRBJ1-2
d_call: TRBD1

cdr3_nt: TGTGCCAGCAGCTTGGGAAACGGCGGCCCGAATTCCTACGAGCAGTACTTC
cdr3_aa: CASSLGNGGPNSYEQYF
v_call: TRBV5-4
clone_size: -
j_call: TRBJ2-7
d_call: -

cdr3_nt: TGCGCCAGCAGCTTGGACAGGGCTGAATGGAATGGCTACACCTTC
cdr3_aa: CASSLDRAEWNGYTF
v_call: TRBV5-1
clone_size: -
j_call: TRBJ1-2
d_call: -

cdr3_nt: TGTGCCAGTAGTATTGGGACAGGGGGCAACACAGATACGCAGTATTTT
cdr3_aa: CASSIGTGGNTDTQYF
v_call: TRBV19
clone_size: -
j_call: TRBJ2-3
d_call: TRBD1

cdr3_nt: TGTGCCAGCAGTTTATCCCTAGCGGGGGAGAACACCGGGGAGCTGTTTTTT
cdr3_aa: CASSLSLAGENTGELFF
v_call: TRBV28
clone_size: -
j_call: TRBJ2-2
d_call: TRBD2

cdr3_nt: TGTGCCAGCAGTGAATTAGGCGGAGCCTCCCCAGGGTACGAGCAGTACTTC
cdr3_aa: CASSELGGASPGYEQYF
v_call: TRBV6-1
clone_size: -
j_call: TRBJ2-7
d_call: -

cdr3_nt: TGTGCCAGCAGCTTAGACAGGGTATACAATGAGCAGTTCTTC
cdr3_aa: CASSLDRVYNEQFF
v_call: TRBV7-9
clone_size: -
j_call: TRBJ2-1
d_call: -

cdr3_nt: TGTGCCAGTAGTACAAAGGGAACAGGTTATCAGCCCCAGCATTTT
cdr3_aa: CASSTKGTGYQPQHF
v_call: TRBV19
clone_size: -
j_call: TRBJ1-5
d_call: -

cdr3_nt: TGTGCCAGCAGTGAAGGGCAGGGGACAGGGGGTATCAATGAGCAGTTCTTC
cdr3_aa: CASSEGQGTGGINEQFF
v_call: TRBV2
clone_size: -
j_call: TRBJ2-1
d_call: TRBD1

cdr3_nt: TGTGCCAGCAGCTCTGCACAGGGAATCACAGATACGCAGTATTTT
cdr3_aa: CASSSAQGITDTQYF
v_call: TRBV5-4
clone_size: once
j_call: TRBJ2-3
d_call: -

cdr3_nt: TGTGCCAGCATCCCGGACGGGGACTCTGGAAACACCATATATTTT
cdr3_aa: CASIPDGDSGNTIYF
v_call: TRBV21-1
clone_size: -
j_call: TRBJ1-3
d_call: -

cdr3_nt: TGTGCCAGCTCACCCTCGGGACTGAAGGTTGAGCAGTTCTTC
cdr3_aa: CASSPSGLKVEQFF
v_call: TRBV18
clone_size: -
j_call: TRBJ2-1
d_call: -